The rows below give T cell receptor beta chains drawn from one sample of a study of T-cell memory formation after mild COVID-19. TCRdb re-analysed the 5' RACE reads in MiXCR, keeping a single row per CDR3 protein. Found here are about 560,000 distinct CDR3 sequences, about a fifth of them singletons; the top ten hold roughly 8.3%. Sequencing was performed on PBMCs or a T cell subset sorted from them (not recorded which). Every receptor here comes from an adult woman who had mild COVID-19 (a few samples of this study predate the infection). Cell type and time point are not known. Both conserved end residues are part of each CDR3. The D gene is left open where the match is weak. Only part of the rows carry a size: once, few, many, or a class if the clone is expanded.

J gene: TRBJ2-2; V gene: TRBV5-1; D gene: TRBD2; clone size: .; CDR3 DNA: TGCGCCAGCAGCTTGGACGGTAGCGGGTCCGGGGAGCTGTTTTTT; CDR3 protein: CASSLDGSGSGELFF
J gene: TRBJ2-3; V gene: TRBV12-3/TRBV12-4; D gene: .; clone size: .; CDR3 DNA: TGTGCCAGCAGTTTAGCCGCTTTCGATACGCAGTATTTT; CDR3 protein: CASSLAAFDTQYF
J gene: TRBJ2-1; V gene: TRBV5-1; D gene: TRBD1; clone size: many; CDR3 DNA: TGCGCCAGCAGCTTGGGGACAGGGTCCTCCTACAATGAGCAGTTCTTC; CDR3 protein: CASSLGTGSSYNEQFF
J gene: TRBJ1-1; V gene: TRBV21-1; D gene: .; clone size: .; CDR3 DNA: TGTGCCAGCAGCAAAGCAAAGACAGGCTACACTGAAGCTTTCTTT; CDR3 protein: CASSKAKTGYTEAFF
J gene: TRBJ2-1; V gene: TRBV7-7; D gene: TRBD2; clone size: .; CDR3 DNA: TGTGCTAGCAGCTTAGGGCTAGCGGGAGTACAGGAGCAGTTCTTC; CDR3 protein: CASSLGLAGVQEQFF
J gene: TRBJ2-1; V gene: TRBV20-1; D gene: TRBD2; clone size: many; CDR3 DNA: TGCAGTGGACTAGCGGGCAGGGTCGCCTACAATGAGCAGTTCTTC; CDR3 protein: CSGLAGRVAYNEQFF
J gene: TRBJ2-7; V gene: TRBV10-3; D gene: .; clone size: .; CDR3 DNA: TGTGCCATCAGGCCAGGGGCCGCGGGGGCCTACGAGCAGTACTTC; CDR3 protein: CAIRPGAAGAYEQYF
J gene: TRBJ2-5; V gene: TRBV7-3; D gene: .; clone size: .; CDR3 DNA: TGTGCCAGCAGCCGGGGGCTTTCGGAGACCCAGTACTTC; CDR3 protein: CASSRGLSETQYF
J gene: TRBJ1-5; V gene: TRBV30; D gene: TRBD1; clone size: .; CDR3 DNA: TGTGCCTGGAGCCCCACCGGGACAGTAAGTCAGCCCCAGCATTTT; CDR3 protein: CAWSPTGTVSQPQHF
J gene: TRBJ2-3; V gene: TRBV24-1; D gene: .; clone size: .; CDR3 DNA: TGTGCCACCAGTGATTCCCGCACAACAACAGATACGCAGTATTTT; CDR3 protein: CATSDSRTTTDTQYF
J gene: TRBJ2-1; V gene: TRBV15; D gene: .; clone size: .; CDR3 DNA: TGTGCCACCAGCAGCACAGGAGGGGGAAGGTACAATGAGCAGTTCTTC; CDR3 protein: CATSSTGGGRYNEQFF
J gene: TRBJ2-7; V gene: TRBV10-3; D gene: TRBD2; clone size: .; CDR3 DNA: TGTGCCATCGGGGAGAGCGGGAGCCACGAGCAGTACTTC; CDR3 protein: CAIGESGSHEQYF
J gene: TRBJ1-2; V gene: TRBV20-1; D gene: .; clone size: .; CDR3 DNA: TGCAGTGCGGAAGACCCAGGGGGCTACACCTTC; CDR3 protein: CSAEDPGGYTF
J gene: TRBJ2-3; V gene: TRBV7-3; D gene: .; clone size: .; CDR3 DNA: TGTGCCAGCAGCTTTGCGGAAACAGATACGCAGTATTTT; CDR3 protein: CASSFAETDTQYF
J gene: TRBJ2-5; V gene: TRBV27; D gene: .; clone size: many; CDR3 DNA: TGTGCCAGCAGTTACGCCGGGACGGTCCAAGAGACCCAGTACTTC; CDR3 protein: CASSYAGTVQETQYF
J gene: TRBJ2-2; V gene: TRBV20-1; D gene: .; clone size: .; CDR3 DNA: TGCAGTGCTAATTCGGACGCTAACACCGGGGAGCTGTTTTTT; CDR3 protein: CSANSDANTGELFF
J gene: TRBJ1-2; V gene: TRBV2; D gene: TRBD1; clone size: few; CDR3 DNA: TGTGCCAGCAGGGGGGACAGCGTCTATGGCTACACCTTC; CDR3 protein: CASRGDSVYGYTF
J gene: TRBJ1-4; V gene: TRBV7-9; D gene: TRBD1; clone size: once; CDR3 DNA: TGTGCCAGCAGAAGGGGGCATTCTAATGAAAAACTGTTTTTT; CDR3 protein: CASRRGHSNEKLFF